This TCR beta chain was retrieved from a study of blood T cells in healthy people across ages. A few counts support this clonotype. Its antigen remains unidentified. Together with a sample-barcoded 5' primer, a J-beta primer mix was included in a second PCR lasting about 7 to 11 cycles. From the 5' RACE reads, TCRdb called clonotypes with MiXCR, one entry per CDR3 protein. The repertoire holds roughly 1.4 million distinct CDR3 sequences, 55% to 75% seen once, with over 6.5% in the top ten. Overall study results and limits: Among T cells, TCR beta diversity per million cells dropped roughly linearly as age rose.

Sequenced input: blood. This receptor was taken from a man aged 18 to 35 in good health.

In nucleotides, the CDR3 is TGTGCCAGCAGTTTGGGTGAGGGTTGGGAGACCCAGTACTTC. This encodes CASSLGEGWETQYF. The V gene is TRBV12-3 or TRBV12-4, the J gene TRBJ2-5; TRBD2 might be the D (5 bases). The germline V and J ends were trimmed by 3 bases and 5 bases, with 13 bases remaining between them. The CDR3 is 14 amino acids.